This TCR beta chain was documented in a study of cytomegalovirus exposure and HLA in healthy donors. Looking at the study overall: Both the 120 or so validation repertoires and the 550 to 750 first-cohort repertoires used the same platform, as reported by a later analysis.

Overall study results and limits: Cytomegalovirus status was reportedly diagnosed by the classifier with high specificity and sensitivity. Within the 120 or so validation repertoires, first-cohort TCR clusters tended to co-occur, according to a later analysis. For most TCR sequences rarity was the rule, although some public TCRs occurred in many donors.

On this clone itself: Its antigen remains unidentified. Relative to the germline gene, one junction end is altered; a read error may explain this.

The data were produced by immunoSEQ multiplex PCR, yet TCRdb's version contains in-frame clones alone and is incomplete. The sample lists roughly 240,000 clones, approximately 87% occurring once. Source material: PBMCs. The receptor's source is a young man in good health and CMV-seronegative.

The CDR3 is CASRPQTDSPLHF. Written as DNA, the CDR3 is TGTGCCAGCAGACCCCAAACAGATTCCCCCCTCCACTTT. The chain is built from TRBV28 and TRBJ1-6; no reliable D call. The CDR3 has 13 amino acids. CDR1 is MDHEN and CDR2 is SYDVKM in the germline V gene.